This T cell receptor (beta chain) appears in the sequencing data of a study of T-cell reconstitution after alpha-beta-depleted transplantation in children. Study-wide points: Among T cells one year after transplant, newly produced cells accounted for most counts and diversity. The high TCRbeta diversity at day 60 in some patients came from surviving recipient T cells and thymic progenitors. Two months or so post-transplant, alpha-beta T cells reportedly derived from several hundred expanded graft clones.

This clonotype appeared a few times. Its specificity is unknown. The CDR3 covers 11 residues. Unique molecular identifiers were incorporated when the TCRbeta library was constructed. TCRdb recomputed calls from the PCR reads with MiXCR, one row per CDR3 protein. The data contain hundreds of thousands of distinct CDR3 sequences, around 15% of them seen just once; the ten biggest clones take up approximately 29%. This receptor was taken from a boy younger than two who had a stem cell transplant for Wiskott-Aldrich syndrome, so the T cells may come from the graft donor. The sequencing here drew on PBMCs, mostly from graft donor cells, taken 360 days after TCRalphabeta/CD19-depleted stem cell transplant. V usage is TRBV21-1 and J usage is TRBJ1-1; TRBD1 was called by the table and not checked on the DNA. TRBV21-1 is deemed a pseudogene. The CDR3 DNA reads TGTGCCCGAAAGGACAGATCAGAAGCTTTCTTT. This encodes CARKDRSEAFF.